The sequence of this T cell receptor beta chain was determined in a study of graft-versus-host responses after intestinal transplantation (dated by TCRdb to about 2021). A note on the overall study: The transplants that recipients received were multivisceral, liver-intestinal, or isolated intestinal. Every recipient was given anti-thymocyte globulin induction, then maintenance tacrolimus and steroids for roughly three years. After intestinal transplantation, graft-versus-host and host-versus-graft alloreactive T cell clones were followed in the graft, circulation and bone marrow using bulk TCR-beta CDR3 sequencing. To identify alloreactive clones, pre-transplant mixed lymphocyte reaction products were sequenced and compared with unstimulated pre-transplant donor and recipient T cells. A cohort of more than 20 intestinal transplant recipients, including one retransplant, was enrolled, and a few patients lacking pretransplant specimens were excluded. A peak of at least 4% donor T cells among recipient peripheral blood mononuclear cells was the definition used for donor T cell macrochimerism. Rather than going through the commercial service, samples from three later patients were sequenced in-house on an Illumina MiSeq and processed with MiXCR. Overall results and qualifications from the work: High GvH to HvG T cell clonal ratios were observed in the allografts of patients with donor T cell macrochimerism. GvH clones turned up in recipient bone marrow, with some appearing earlier in ileal mucosa or blood, a pattern consistent with an intestinal mucosal origin. The conclusions were limited by the relatively low number and heterogeneity of the intestinal transplant patients. Early after transplant, declines in HvG clones were associated with peak levels of circulating GvH clones.

In its sample, this clone was seen once. No antigen is known for it. No much larger clone is present one base from it, and per-base qualities are unavailable. The time point label, read with the paper, signifies: cells obtained before transplantation from donor or recipient. CD3+CD4+ and CD3+CD8+ populations were FACS-sorted from unstimulated pre-transplant donor and recipient cells taken from spleen or lymph nodes. V is shortened by 3 bases, J by 5 bases, and the region joining them spans 13 bases. From cysteine to phenylalanine, the CDR3 is 14 amino acids long. Only the CDR3 region is kept as DNA, spanning 42 bases read in frame from base 1. CDR1 and CDR2 (MNHNY, SVGAGI) derive from the germline V gene (reference sequence). Library generation was performed with the immunoSEQ multiplex PCR assay. For most patients, genomic DNA was isolated with the Qiagen DNeasy Blood and Tissue Kit and sent frozen to Adaptive Biotechnologies for TCR sequencing. For most patients, genomic DNA was subjected to high-throughput TCR-beta CDR3 sequencing by Adaptive Biotechnologies. The source study handled its data this way. TCR sequencing data were retrieved from Adaptive's ImmunoSEQ software for 15 to 20 patients, whereas a few other patients were processed with MiXCR and VDJtools. To correct CD4 versus CD8 sorting errors, any sequence found in both subsets at a frequency ratio below 5:1 was removed. CDR3 nucleotide sequences shared between donor and recipient were removed because the origin of such sequences could not be assigned. Alloreactive clones required at least 2-fold expansion over unstimulated cells and minimum CFSE-low frequency of 0.002% (template counts) or 0.001% (read counts). Clones were considered mappable if detected in sequenced pre-transplant spleen, lymph node, or MLR CFSE-low populations of the donor or recipient. The cumulative frequency of alloreactive clones was calculated as a percentage of all sequences, weighted by copy number. TCRdb took over this immuneACCESS table, retaining in-frame rearrangements with V and J assigned. Such tables are incomplete; in checked studies, under half of the missing clones stem from an unresolved V gene, and the remainder is unexplained. That table furnishes V, J and clone size, whereas the DNA furnished D and trimming. For this sample the table gives more than 80,000 clones, of which 85% to 90% were detected only once. Under 0.4% of the sample is taken by the ten largest.

The starting material was unstimulated CD4+ T cells sorted from spleen or lymph node cells, obtained before intestinal transplant. The rearrangement combines TRBV6-6 with TRBJ1-2, with TRBD1 as a weak D call on 5 bases. The TCR comes from a human donor who received an intestinal transplant. DNA sequence: TGTGCCAGCAGTTATCCCGTAGGGGAATATGGCTACACCTTC. The resulting protein is CASSYPVGEYGYTF.